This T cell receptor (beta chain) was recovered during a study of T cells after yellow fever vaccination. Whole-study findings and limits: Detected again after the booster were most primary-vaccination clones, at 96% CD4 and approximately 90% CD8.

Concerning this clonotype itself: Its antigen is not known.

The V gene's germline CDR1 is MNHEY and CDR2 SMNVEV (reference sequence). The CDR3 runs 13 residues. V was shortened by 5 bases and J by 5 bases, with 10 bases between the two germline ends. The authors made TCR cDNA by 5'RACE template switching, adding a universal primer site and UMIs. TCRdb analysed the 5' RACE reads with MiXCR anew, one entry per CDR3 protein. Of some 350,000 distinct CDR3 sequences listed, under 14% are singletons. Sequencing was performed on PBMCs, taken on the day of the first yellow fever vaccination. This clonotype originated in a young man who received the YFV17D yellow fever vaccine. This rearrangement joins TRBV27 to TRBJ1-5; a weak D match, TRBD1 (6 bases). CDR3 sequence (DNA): TGTGCCAGCAGTATAACAGGGTATCAGCCCCAGCATTTT. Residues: CASSITGYQPQHF.